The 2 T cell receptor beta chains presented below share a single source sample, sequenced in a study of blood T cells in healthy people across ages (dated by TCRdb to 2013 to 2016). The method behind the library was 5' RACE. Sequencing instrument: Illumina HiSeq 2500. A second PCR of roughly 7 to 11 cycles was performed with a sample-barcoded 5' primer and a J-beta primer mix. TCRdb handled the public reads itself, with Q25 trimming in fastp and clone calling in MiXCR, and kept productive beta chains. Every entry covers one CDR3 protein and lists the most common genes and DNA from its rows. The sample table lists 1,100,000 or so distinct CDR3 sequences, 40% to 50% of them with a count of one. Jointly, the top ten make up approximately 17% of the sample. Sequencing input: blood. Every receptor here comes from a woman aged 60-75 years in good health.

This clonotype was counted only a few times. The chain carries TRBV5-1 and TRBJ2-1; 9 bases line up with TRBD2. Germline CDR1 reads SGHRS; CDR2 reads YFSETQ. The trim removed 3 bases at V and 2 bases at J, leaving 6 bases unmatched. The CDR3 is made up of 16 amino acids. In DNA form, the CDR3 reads TGCGCCAGCAGCTGGGGTCTAGCGGGGACCTACAATGAGCAGTTCTTC. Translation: CASSWGLAGTYNEQFF. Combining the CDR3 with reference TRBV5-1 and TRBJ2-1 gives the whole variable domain KAGVTQTPRYLIKTRGQQVTLSCSPISGHRSVSWYQQTPGQGLQFLFEYFSETQRNKGNFPGRFSGRQFSNSRSEMNVSTLELGDSALYLCASSWGLAGTYNEQFFGPGTRLTVL.

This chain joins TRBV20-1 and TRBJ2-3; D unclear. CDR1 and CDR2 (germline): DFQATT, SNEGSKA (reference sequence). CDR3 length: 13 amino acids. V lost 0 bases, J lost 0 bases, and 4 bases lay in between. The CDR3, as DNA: TGCAGTGCTAGAGAGTTAAGCACAGATACGCAGTATTTT. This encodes CSARELSTDTQYF.